This section outlines one T cell receptor (beta chain) sequence together with its context. Antigen specificity is unknown. The assay was immunoSEQ multiplex PCR, and TCRdb's table has in-frame clones only and misses some. This table has about 7,600 clones, 55% to 75% appearing once. The CDR3 has 14 residues. The V and J ends lost 7 bases and 3 bases respectively, with 13 bases between them. Germline V gene lookup returns CDR1 MDHEN and CDR2 SYDVKM. This record comes from a study of T cells in localized non-small cell lung cancer. Overall study results and limits: As only one tumor region underwent sequencing, heterogeneity remains possible. Uninvolved adjacent lung had the highest recorded T cell clonality, with tumor below it. Density of T cells in blood, when higher, went with longer overall survival.

This specimen consisted of lymph node tissue, obtained before any cancer treatment. This clonotype was obtained from a male donor older than 55 with stage I squamous cell lung carcinoma. The genes are TRBV28 and TRBJ2-1, with D possibly TRBD2 on 6 matching bases. As DNA, the CDR3 is TGTGCCAGCATTCAGGGAGGCGTCTACAATGAGCAGTTCTTC. Its translation is CASIQGGVYNEQFF. Supplemented by reference TRBV28 and TRBJ2-1, the full variable domain reads DVKVTQSSRYLVKRTGEKVFLECVQDMDHENMFWYRQDPGLGLRLIYFSYDVKMKEKGDIPEGYSVSREKKERFSLILESASTNQTSMYLCASIQGGVYNEQFFGPGTRLTVL.